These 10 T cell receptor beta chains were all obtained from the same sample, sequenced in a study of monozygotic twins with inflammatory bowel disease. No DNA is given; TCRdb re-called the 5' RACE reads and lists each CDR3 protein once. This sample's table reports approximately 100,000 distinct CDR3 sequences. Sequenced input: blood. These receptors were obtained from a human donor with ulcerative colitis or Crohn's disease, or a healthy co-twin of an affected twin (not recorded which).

The CDR3: CASGQGINQPQHF. The chain links TRBV19 to TRBJ1-5; lacking DNA, the TRBD1 call made by TCRdb goes unchecked. Germline CDR1 LNHDA, CDR2 SQIVND (reference sequence). The CDR3 is 13 amino acids. Drawing the rest from reference TRBV19 and TRBJ1-5, the complete variable domain is DGGITQSPKYLFRKEGQNVTLSCEQNLNHDAMYWYRQDPGQGLRLIYYSQIVNDFQKGDIAEGYSVSREKKESFPLTVTSAQKNPTAFYLCASGQGINQPQHFGDGTRLSIL.

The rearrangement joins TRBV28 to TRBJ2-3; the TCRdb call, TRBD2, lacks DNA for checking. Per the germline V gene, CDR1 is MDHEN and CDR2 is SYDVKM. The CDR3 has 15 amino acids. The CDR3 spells CASSVPLAATDTQYF.

CDR3 sequence: CASSSGQLNQPQHF. This chain joins TRBV6-1 and TRBJ1-5; TCRdb designates TRBD1, a call that cannot be tested without DNA. This CDR3 has 14 amino acids. Germline V gene data show CDR1 as MNHNS and CDR2 as SASEGT.

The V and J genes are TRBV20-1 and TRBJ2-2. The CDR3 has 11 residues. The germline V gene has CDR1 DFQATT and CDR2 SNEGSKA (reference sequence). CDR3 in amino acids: CSARQTGELFF.

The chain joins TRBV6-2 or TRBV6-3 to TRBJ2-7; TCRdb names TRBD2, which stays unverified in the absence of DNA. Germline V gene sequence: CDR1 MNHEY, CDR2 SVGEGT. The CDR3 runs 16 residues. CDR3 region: CASSTGTSGRYYEQYF.

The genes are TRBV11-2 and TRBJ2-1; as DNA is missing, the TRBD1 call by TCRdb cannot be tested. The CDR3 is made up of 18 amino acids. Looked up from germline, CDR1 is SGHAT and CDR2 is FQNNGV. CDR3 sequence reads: CASSLVRMGGSSYNEQFF.

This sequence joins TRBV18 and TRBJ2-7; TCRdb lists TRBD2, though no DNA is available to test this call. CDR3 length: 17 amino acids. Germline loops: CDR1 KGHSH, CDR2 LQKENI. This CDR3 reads CASSPLWGLGNFHEQYF.

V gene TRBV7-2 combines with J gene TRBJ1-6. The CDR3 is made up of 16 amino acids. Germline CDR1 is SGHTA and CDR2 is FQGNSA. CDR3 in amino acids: CASSFMADSYNSPLHF.

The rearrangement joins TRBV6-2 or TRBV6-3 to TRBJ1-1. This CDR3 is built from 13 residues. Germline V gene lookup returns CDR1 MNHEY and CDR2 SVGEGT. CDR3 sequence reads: CASSYNVNTEAFF.

The CDR3 protein is CASSQATQGPPGTQYF. The chain couples TRBV5-5 to TRBJ2-5; TCRdb outputs TRBD2, but without DNA this stays unchecked. Per germline, CDR1 SGHKS and CDR2 YYEKEE (reference sequence). The CDR3 sequence is 16 residues long.